One sample yielded the 10 T cell receptor beta chains listed below, sequenced in a study of blood T cell repertoires in COVID-19. Some clones are missing from TCRdb's copy, which holds only in-frame ones; the method was immunoSEQ multiplex PCR. The sample yields about 40,000 clones, about 85% seen once. What was sequenced was peripheral blood. These receptors originate from a woman aged 80 or older with active COVID-19.

The gene calls are TRBV18 and TRBJ2-1; tentative D call: TRBD2 (6 bases). With 3 bases removed from V and 8 bases from J, the gap between germline ends came to 8 bases. The CDR3 has 12 amino acids. Germline CDR1 KGHSH, CDR2 LQKENI. The CDR3 region is CASSPRLDEQFF. The CDR3 nucleotides are TGTGCCAGCTCACCCAGACTAGATGAGCAGTTCTTC. Looking up the rest from reference TRBV18 and TRBJ2-1 gives the full variable domain: NAGVMQNPRHLVRRRGQEARLRCSPMKGHSHVYWYRQLPEEGLKFMVYLQKENIIDESGMPKERFSAEFPKEGPSILRIQQVVRGDSAAYFCASSPRLDEQFFGPGTRLTVL.

This clone turned up a few times. The J gene is TRBJ1-5, the V gene TRBV4-3; D may be TRBD1 (5 bases). Trimming left V 0 bases short and J 0 bases short, with 12 bases between. CDR3 length: 17 residues. The V gene's germline CDR1 is LGHNA and CDR2 YSLEER. CDR3 sequence: CASSQEAQGLSNQPQHF. CDR3 DNA: TGCGCCAGCAGCCAAGAAGCCCAGGGCCTTAGCAATCAGCCCCAGCATTTT.

V is TRBV11-3 and J is TRBJ2-3; 8 nucleotides align to TRBD1. Losses at the gene ends were 5 bases for V and 4 bases for J; bases not matched to a gene: 11. The CDR3 has 16 residues. CDR1 and CDR2 from the germline V gene are SGHNT and YENEEA. CDR3 in DNA: TGTGCCAGCAGCCCTGGAAGCAGGGGGCAGGCAGATACGCAGTATTTT. Its protein product is CASSPGSRGQADTQYF.

V is TRBV19 and J is TRBJ1-2; 8 nucleotides line up with TRBD1. This CDR3 comprises 13 residues. V lost 7 bases, J lost 3 bases, and 4 bases stayed unmatched. The germline V gene has CDR1 LNHDA and CDR2 SQIVND (reference sequence). CDR3 coding DNA: TGTGCCAGTATGGGACAGGCGGACTATGGCTACACCTTC. Translated, it gives CASMGQADYGYTF. The complete variable domain, with remaining parts taken from reference TRBV19 and TRBJ1-2, reads DGGITQSPKYLFRKEGQNVTLSCEQNLNHDAMYWYRQDPGQGLRLIYYSQIVNDFQKGDIAEGYSVSREKKESFPLTVTSAQKNPTAFYLCASMGQADYGYTFGSGTRLTVV.

The genes are TRBV15 and TRBJ1-2; 7 bases match TRBD1. The CDR3 loop spans 15 amino acids. Trimming cost V 0 bases and J 3 bases; bases outside gene matches: 4. The germline CDR1 and CDR2 sequences are LNHNV and YYDKDF (reference sequence). CDR3: CATSREPQGDYGYTF. The CDR3 coding sequence is TGTGCCACCAGCAGAGAACCTCAGGGGGACTATGGCTACACCTTC. The full variable domain, rest sourced from reference TRBV15 and TRBJ1-2, is DAMVIQNPRYQVTQFGKPVTLSCSQTLNHNVMYWYQQKSSQAPKLLFHYYDKDFNNEADTPDNFQSRRPNTSFCFLDIRSPGLGDTAMYLCATSREPQGDYGYTFGSGTRLTVV.

The CDR3 loop is CASSSRGEPYNEQFF. The CDR3, as DNA: TGTGCCAGCAGCTCCAGGGGGGAACCCTACAATGAGCAGTTCTTC. This sequence joins TRBV9 and TRBJ2-1, with D possibly being TRBD1 (7 bases). The V gene lost 4 bases and the J gene lost 2 bases, with 13 bases spanning the gap. This CDR3 region has 15 residues. Germline CDR1 reads SGDLS; CDR2 reads YYNGEE.

This sequence joins TRBV7-2 and TRBJ2-5; the match to TRBD1 covers 9 bases. This CDR3 is 16 amino acids long. Germline lookup yields CDR1 SGHTA and CDR2 FQGNSA. J was trimmed by 5 bases and V by 3 bases; bases with no gene match: 10. Here the CDR3 reads CASSLGRDRVPETQYF. In DNA, the CDR3 is TGTGCCAGCAGCTTGGGACGGGACAGGGTACCGGAGACCCAGTACTTC.

The CDR3: CASRVGGVGPYEQYF. The CDR3 DNA follows: TGTGCCAGCCGAGTGGGAGGGGTTGGTCCCTACGAGCAGTACTTC. The rearrangement links TRBV6-5 to TRBJ2-7; 7 positions match TRBD2. The trim removed 8 bases at V and 2 bases at J, leaving 12 bases unmatched. The CDR3 consists of 15 residues. From germline, CDR1 is MNHEY and CDR2 SVGAGI.

The V call is TRBV5-1, the J call TRBJ1-3; TRBD1 might be the D (5 bases). The CDR3 extends over 13 amino acids. V was trimmed by 0 bases and J by 7 bases, leaving 8 bases between them. Germline CDR1 SGHRS, CDR2 YFSETQ. In nucleotides, the CDR3 is TGCGCCAGCAGCTTGGCCGGGGGGAACACCATATATTTT. This gives the protein CASSLAGGNTIYF.

This clone was found many times. The chain has TRBV7-7 and TRBJ2-1, with D tentatively TRBD2 (5 bases). In germline, CDR1 is SSHAT, CDR2 FNYEAQ (reference sequence). V lost 5 bases and J 3 bases, leaving 8 bases between the germline ends. The CDR3 is made up of 13 amino acids. DNA of the CDR3: TGTGCCAGCAGCGTCGGGGACTACAATGAGCAGTTCTTC. Translation: CASSVGDYNEQFF.